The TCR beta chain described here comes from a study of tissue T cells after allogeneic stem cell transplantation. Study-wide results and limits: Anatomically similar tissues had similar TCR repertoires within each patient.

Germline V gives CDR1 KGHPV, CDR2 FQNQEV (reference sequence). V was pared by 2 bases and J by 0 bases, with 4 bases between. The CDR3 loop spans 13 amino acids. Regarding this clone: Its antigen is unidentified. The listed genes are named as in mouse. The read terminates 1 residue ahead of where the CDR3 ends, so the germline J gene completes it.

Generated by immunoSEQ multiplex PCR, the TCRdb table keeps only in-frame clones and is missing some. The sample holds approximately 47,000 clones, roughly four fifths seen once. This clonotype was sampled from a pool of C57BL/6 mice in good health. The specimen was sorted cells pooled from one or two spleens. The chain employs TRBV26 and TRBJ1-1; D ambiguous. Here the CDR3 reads CASSLGPNTEVFF. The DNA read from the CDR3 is TGTGCCAGCAGTCTGGGACCAAACACAGAAGTCTTC.